This entry is about one T cell receptor beta chain. The junction departs from germline at one end; a sequencing error may be responsible. The data stem from a study of blood T cell repertoires in COVID-19. Study information: From the United States, Italy and Spain came samples of acute and convalescent COVID-19. T cells, B-cell-depleted T cells, or PBMCs provided the cDNA or gDNA that served as material.

One Seattle source followed patients from active infection through their disease course. Authors' analysis steps: Quantification of nucleated cells was approximated via reference gene primer amplification. Method: immunoSEQ multiplex PCR; TCRdb's copy keeps in-frame clones and lacks some. D and trimming come from the DNA, and the V and J calls and clone size come from that table. This sample has around 40,000 clones, with 70% to 90% found just once. The germline gives CDR1 SNHLY, CDR2 FYNNEI. The CDR3 is 12 residues long. Sequenced input: peripheral blood. V gene TRBV2 combines with J gene TRBJ2-1; TRBD2 is a possible D gene (6 bases). The sequence came from a man in his fifties or sixties with COVID-19, enrolled during active disease. CDR3 nucleotides: TGTGCCAGCAGAGGAGCGGGCCCAGGGAGAATCTTC. It encodes CASRGAGPGRIF.